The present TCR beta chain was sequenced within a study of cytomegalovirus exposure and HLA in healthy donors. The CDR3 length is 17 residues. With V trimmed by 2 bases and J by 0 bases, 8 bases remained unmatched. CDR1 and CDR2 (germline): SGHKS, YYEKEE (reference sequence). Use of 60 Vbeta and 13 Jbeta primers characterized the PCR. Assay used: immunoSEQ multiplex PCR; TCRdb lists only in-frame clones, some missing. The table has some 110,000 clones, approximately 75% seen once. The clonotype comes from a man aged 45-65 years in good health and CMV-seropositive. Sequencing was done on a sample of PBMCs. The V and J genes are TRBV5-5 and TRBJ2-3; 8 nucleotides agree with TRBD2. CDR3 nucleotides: TGTGCCAGCAGCTTCCCCGTGGCGGGGGGAAGCACAGATACGCAGTATTTT. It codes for CASSFPVAGGSTDTQYF.